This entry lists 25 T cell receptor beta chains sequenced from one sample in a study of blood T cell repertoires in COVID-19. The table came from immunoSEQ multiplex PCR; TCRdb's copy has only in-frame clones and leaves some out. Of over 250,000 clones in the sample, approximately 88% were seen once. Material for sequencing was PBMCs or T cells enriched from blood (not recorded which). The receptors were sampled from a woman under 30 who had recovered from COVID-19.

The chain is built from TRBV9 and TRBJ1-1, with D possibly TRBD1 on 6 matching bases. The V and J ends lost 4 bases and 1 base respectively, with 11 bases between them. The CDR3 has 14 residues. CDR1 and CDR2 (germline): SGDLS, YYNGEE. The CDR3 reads CASSPARGNTEAFF. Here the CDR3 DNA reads TGTGCCAGCAGCCCAGCCAGGGGGAACACTGAAGCTTTCTTT.

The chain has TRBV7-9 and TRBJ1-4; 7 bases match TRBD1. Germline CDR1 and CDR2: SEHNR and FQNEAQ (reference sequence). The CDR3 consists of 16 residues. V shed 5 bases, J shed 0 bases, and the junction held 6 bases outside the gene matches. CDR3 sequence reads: CASSLEGTATNEKLFF. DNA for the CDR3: TGTGCCAGCAGCCTCGAGGGGACAGCAACTAATGAAAAACTGTTTTTT.

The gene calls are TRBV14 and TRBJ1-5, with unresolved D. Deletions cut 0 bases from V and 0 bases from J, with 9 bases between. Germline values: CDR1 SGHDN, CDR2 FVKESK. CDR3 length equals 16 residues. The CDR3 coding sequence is TGTGCCAGCAGCCAAGATGAGATTCTTAGCAATCAGCCCCAGCATTTT. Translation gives CASSQDEILSNQPQHF.

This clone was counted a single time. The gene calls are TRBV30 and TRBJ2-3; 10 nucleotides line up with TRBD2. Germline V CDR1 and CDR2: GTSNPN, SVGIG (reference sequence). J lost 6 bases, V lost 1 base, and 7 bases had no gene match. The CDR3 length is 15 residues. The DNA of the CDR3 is TGTGCCTGGAGTGGACTAGCGGGCGCGCCCGATACGCAGTATTTT. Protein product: CAWSGLAGAPDTQYF.

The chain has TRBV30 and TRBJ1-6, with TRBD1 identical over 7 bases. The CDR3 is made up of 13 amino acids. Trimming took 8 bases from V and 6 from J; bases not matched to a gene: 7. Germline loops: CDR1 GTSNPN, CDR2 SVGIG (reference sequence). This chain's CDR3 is CAQTGAPNSPLHF. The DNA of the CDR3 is TGTGCCCAAACAGGGGCTCCTAATTCACCCCTCCACTTT.

CDR3 region: CATRGQGKDGYTF. CDR3 in DNA: TGTGCCACCCGCGGACAGGGGAAGGATGGCTACACCTTC. The chain joins TRBV24-1 to TRBJ1-2; 9 nucleotides align to TRBD1. The CDR3 length is 13 residues. Germline trimming cut 9 bases from V and 6 bases from J; bases unmatched to any gene: 7. Germline loops: CDR1 KGHDR, CDR2 SFDVKD.

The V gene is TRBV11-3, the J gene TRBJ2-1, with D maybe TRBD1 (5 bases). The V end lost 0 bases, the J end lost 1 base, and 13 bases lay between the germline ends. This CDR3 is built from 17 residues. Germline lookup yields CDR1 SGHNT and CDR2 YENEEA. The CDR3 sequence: CASSLDHRRASYNEQFF. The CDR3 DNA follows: TGTGCCAGCAGCTTAGATCACCGCAGGGCTTCCTACAATGAGCAGTTCTTC.

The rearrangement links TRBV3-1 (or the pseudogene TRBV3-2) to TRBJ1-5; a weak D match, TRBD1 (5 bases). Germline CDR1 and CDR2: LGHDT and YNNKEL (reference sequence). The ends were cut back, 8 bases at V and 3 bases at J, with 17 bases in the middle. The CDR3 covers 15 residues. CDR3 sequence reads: CASGDSYTNNQPQHF. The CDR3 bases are TGTGCCAGCGGTGACAGCTACACGAACAATCAGCCCCAGCATTTT.

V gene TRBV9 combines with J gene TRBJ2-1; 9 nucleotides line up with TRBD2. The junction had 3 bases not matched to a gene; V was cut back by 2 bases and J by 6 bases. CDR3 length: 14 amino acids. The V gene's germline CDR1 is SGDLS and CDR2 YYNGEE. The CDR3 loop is CASSVSGGLNEQFF. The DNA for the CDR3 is TGTGCCAGCAGCGTTAGCGGGGGCCTCAATGAGCAGTTCTTC.

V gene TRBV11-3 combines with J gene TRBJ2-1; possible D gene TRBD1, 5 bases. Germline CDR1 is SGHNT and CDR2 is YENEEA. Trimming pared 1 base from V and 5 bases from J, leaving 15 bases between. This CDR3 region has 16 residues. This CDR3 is CASSLGRQSIDNEQFF. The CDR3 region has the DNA TGTGCCAGCAGCTTAGGTAGACAGTCGATCGACAATGAGCAGTTCTTC.

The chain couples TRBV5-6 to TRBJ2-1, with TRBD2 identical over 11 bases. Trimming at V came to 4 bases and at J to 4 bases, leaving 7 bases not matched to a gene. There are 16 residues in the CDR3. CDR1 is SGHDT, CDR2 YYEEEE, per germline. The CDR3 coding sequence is TGTGCCAGCAGCCGGGCGGGACTAGCGGTATACAATGAGCAGTTCTTC. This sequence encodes CASSRAGLAVYNEQFF.

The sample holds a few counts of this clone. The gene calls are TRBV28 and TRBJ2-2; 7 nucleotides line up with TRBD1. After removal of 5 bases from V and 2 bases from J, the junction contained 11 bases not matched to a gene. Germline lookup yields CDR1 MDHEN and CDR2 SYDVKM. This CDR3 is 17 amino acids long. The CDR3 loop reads CASSVSNWDSNTGELFF. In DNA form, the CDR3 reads TGTGCCAGCAGTGTATCAAATTGGGACAGCAACACCGGGGAGCTGTTTTTT.

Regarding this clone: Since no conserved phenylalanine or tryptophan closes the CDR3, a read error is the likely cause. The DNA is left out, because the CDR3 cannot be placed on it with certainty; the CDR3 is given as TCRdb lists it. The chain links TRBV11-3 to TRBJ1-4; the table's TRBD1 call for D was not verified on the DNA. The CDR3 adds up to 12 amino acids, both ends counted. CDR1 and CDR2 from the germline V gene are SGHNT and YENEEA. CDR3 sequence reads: CASSLVGRQALR.

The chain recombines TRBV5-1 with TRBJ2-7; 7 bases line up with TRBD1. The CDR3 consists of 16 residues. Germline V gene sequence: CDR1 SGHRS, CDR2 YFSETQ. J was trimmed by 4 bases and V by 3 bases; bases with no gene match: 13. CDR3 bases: TGCGCCAGCAGCTCGTACGACAGGGCCCCACGATACGAGCAGTACTTC. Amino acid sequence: CASSSYDRAPRYEQYF.

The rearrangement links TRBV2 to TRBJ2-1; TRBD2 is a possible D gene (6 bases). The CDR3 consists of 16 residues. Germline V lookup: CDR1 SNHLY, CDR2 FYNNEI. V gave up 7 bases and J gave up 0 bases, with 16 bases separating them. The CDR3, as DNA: TGTGCCAGCATGCGTGACGGGAGCATCTCCTACAATGAGCAGTTCTTC. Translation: CASMRDGSISYNEQFF.

Written as DNA, the CDR3 is TGCGCCAGCAGCTTTACAGGGGGCAGAAGCACTGAAGCTTTCTTT. Residues: CASSFTGGRSTEAFF. The J gene is TRBJ1-1, the V gene TRBV5-1, with 9 bases matching TRBD1. The CDR3 runs to 15 residues. With 2 bases clipped from V and 4 bases from J, the junction kept 6 bases outside the gene matches. Looked up from germline, CDR1 is SGHRS and CDR2 is YFSETQ.

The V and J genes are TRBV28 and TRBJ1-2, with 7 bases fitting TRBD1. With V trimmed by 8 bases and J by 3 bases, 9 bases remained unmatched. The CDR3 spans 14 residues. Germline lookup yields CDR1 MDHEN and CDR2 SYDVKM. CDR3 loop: CASSTGSADYGYTF. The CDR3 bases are TGTGCCAGCTCGACAGGGTCGGCGGACTATGGCTACACCTTC.

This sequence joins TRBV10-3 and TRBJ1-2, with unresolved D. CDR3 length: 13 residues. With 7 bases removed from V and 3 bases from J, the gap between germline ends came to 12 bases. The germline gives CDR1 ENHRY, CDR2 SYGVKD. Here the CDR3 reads CAITAVLDYGYTF. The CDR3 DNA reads TGTGCCATCACGGCGGTTTTGGACTATGGCTACACCTTC.

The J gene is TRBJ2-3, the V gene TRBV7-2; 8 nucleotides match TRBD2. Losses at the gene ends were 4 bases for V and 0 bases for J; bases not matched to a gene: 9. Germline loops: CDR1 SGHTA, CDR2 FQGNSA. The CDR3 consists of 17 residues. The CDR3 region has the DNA TGTGCCAGCAGCTCACCTTTAGCGGGATCTAGCACAGATACGCAGTATTTT. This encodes CASSSPLAGSSTDTQYF.

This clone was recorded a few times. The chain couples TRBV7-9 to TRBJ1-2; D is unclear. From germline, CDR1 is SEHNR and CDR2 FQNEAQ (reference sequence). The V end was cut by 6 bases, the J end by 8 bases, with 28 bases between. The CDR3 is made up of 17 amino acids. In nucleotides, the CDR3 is TGTGCCAGCAGTCGCGGACCGGAGTGGGAGTTTACGAGCGGCTACACCTTC. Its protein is CASSRGPEWEFTSGYTF.

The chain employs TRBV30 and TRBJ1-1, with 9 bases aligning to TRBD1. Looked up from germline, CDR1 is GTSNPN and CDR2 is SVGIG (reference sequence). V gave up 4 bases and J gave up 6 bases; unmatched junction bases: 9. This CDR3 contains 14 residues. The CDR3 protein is CAWNTGTGIAEAFF. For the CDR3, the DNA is TGTGCCTGGAACACCGGGACAGGGATAGCTGAAGCTTTCTTT.

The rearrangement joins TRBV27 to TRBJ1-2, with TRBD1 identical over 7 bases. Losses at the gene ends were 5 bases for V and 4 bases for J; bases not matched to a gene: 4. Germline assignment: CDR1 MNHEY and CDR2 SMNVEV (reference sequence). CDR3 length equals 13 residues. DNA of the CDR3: TGTGCCAGCAGTCCGCAGGGGGGCTATGGCTACACCTTC. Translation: CASSPQGGYGYTF.

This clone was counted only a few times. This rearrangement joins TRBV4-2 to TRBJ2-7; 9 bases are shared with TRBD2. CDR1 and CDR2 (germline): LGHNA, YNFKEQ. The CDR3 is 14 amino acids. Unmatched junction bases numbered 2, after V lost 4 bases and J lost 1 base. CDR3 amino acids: CASSPSGGSYEQYF. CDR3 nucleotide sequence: TGTGCCAGCAGCCCGAGCGGGGGGTCCTACGAGCAGTACTTC.

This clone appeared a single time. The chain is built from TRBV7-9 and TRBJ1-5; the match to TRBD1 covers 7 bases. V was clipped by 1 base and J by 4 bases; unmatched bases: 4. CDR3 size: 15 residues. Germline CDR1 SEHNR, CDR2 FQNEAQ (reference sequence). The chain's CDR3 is CASSLGDRPNQPQHF. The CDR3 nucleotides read TGTGCCAGCAGCTTAGGGGACAGACCTAATCAGCCCCAGCATTTT.

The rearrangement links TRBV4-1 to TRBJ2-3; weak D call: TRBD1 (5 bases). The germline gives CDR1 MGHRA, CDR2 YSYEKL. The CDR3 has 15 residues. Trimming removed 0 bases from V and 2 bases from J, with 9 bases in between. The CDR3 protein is CASSQDDSHTDTQYF. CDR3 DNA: TGCGCCAGCAGCCAAGATGACAGTCACACAGATACGCAGTATTTT.